This T cell receptor (beta chain) was recorded in a study of tumor-infiltrating lymphocytes in primary liver carcinoma. The wider study: The study included patients who were men and women aged 30 to 69 years. About 3.5 to 7.13 million productive TCRbeta reads were obtained from the samples, with similar numbers across tissue types. Study-wide points: Researchers found tumor-adjacent and tumor-blood pairs overlapped less than tumor region pairs.

V was clipped by 10 bases and J by 3 bases; unmatched bases: 15. The CDR3 totals 16 residues. The germline V gene has CDR1 MNHNS and CDR2 SASEGT. Using a constant-region primer together with ProtoScript II reverse transcriptase, TCR beta cDNA was made from about 500 ng of total RNA. Libraries for TCR beta were built through three nested multiplex PCR rounds, which together made up a slightly modified ARM-PCR procedure. Primers for the first two PCR rounds were TRBV1-TRBV30 forward primers and a C-beta reverse primer (approximately 10 cycles per round). MiXCR was run by TCRdb on the multiplex PCR reads, yielding one entry per CDR3 protein. The sample consists of 90,000 to 150,000 distinct CDR3 sequences, nearly 70% of them appearing once. Worth noting for this clonotype: Its target is not known.

It was from 20-30 mg of unsorted bulk tissue that RNA and DNA were co-extracted. Primary liver carcinomas in the patients were surgically resected. Sequencing used tumor-adjacent normal liver tissue. The chain joins TRBV6-1 to TRBJ2-1; 7 bases line up with TRBD2. The sequence came from a woman in her sixties with primary liver carcinoma and hepatitis B virus infection. The CDR3 DNA is TGTGCCACTTCAGACCCTAGCGGCGGAGTCTACAATGAGCAGTTCTTC. This sequence encodes CATSDPSGGVYNEQFF.